The clone carrying this T cell receptor (beta chain) came up many times. As yet, its antigen is unknown. CDR3 length: 14 amino acids. V was shortened by 3 bases and J by 0 bases, with 8 bases between the two germline ends. The germline V gene has CDR1 SGHRS and CDR2 YFSETQ. The repertoire came from unfractionated whole blood and reflected all unsorted peripheral T cells. RNA came from approximately 2.5 ml of peripheral blood. The data are from a study of HIV-infected patients and healthy controls. In the study overall: By the second bleed, viral load was undetectable in about 70% of the 16 patients. Study-level points and caveats: Untreated HIV+ repertoires had roughly threefold fewer distinct CDR3s and lower Shannon diversity than healthy controls. With just sixteen HIV-infected individuals processed, the findings' generality was considered strongly limited.

cDNA was made from approximately 0.55 ug RNA using alpha and beta constant primers. Separate chain-specific third strand synthesis with multiplexing indices produced the alpha and beta libraries. TCRdb recomputed calls from the 5' RACE reads with MiXCR, one row per CDR3 protein. The data show some 5,500 distinct CDR3 sequences, with about 8.7% seen just once and 15% to 20% held by the top ten. The chain couples TRBV5-1 to TRBJ2-3; D remains unclear. The sample was blood, taken before antiretroviral therapy. The clonotype comes from an adult with HIV infection. The CDR3 DNA is TGCGCCAGCAGCTACCAGAGTAGCACAGATACGCAGTATTTT. This codes for CASSYQSSTDTQYF.